This TCR beta chain was sequenced in a study of CD8 T cells in ankylosing spondylitis. Preparation of TCR beta libraries was done by quantitative 5'-RACE with molecular barcodes. TCRdb itself ran the 5' RACE reads through MiXCR, one entry per CDR3 protein. The sample shows about 320,000 distinct CDR3 sequences, about 9.9% of them seen only once. The germline V gene encodes CDR1 MDHEN and CDR2 SYDVKM. V shed 1 base and J shed 6 bases, with 6 bases lying between them. The CDR3 totals 13 residues. This TCR derives from a female donor with ankylosing spondylitis or in good health (not recorded which). The chain recombines TRBV28 with TRBJ2-2; D remains ambiguous. Sequencing input: blood, either unsorted or a sorted T cell fraction (not recorded which). Here the CDR3 DNA reads TGTGCCAGCAGTTTATATTCCCCCGGGGAGCTGTTTTTT. Protein sequence: CASSLYSPGELFF.